These 15 T cell receptor beta chains were all obtained from the same sample, sequenced in a study of cytomegalovirus exposure and HLA in healthy donors. The PCR employed 60 Vbeta primers together with 13 Jbeta primers. Data came from immunoSEQ multiplex PCR; TCRdb stores just in-frame clones and leaves some out. The table includes about 140,000 clones, about 75% detected once. Sequencing was done on a sample of PBMCs. Every receptor here comes from a man in his forties in good health and CMV-seronegative.

This chain uses TRBV2 with TRBJ1-1; 9 bases are a match to TRBD1. The V gene end was trimmed by 7 bases and the J gene end by 3 bases; junction bases not matched to a gene: 3. Germline CDR1 SNHLY, CDR2 FYNNEI. The CDR3 consists of 13 residues. The CDR3 DNA is TGTGCCAGCAATCGGGACAGGGACACTGAAGCTTTCTTT. It codes for CASNRDRDTEAFF.

This chain uses TRBV18 with TRBJ1-2; 8 nucleotides line up with TRBD1. V shed 6 bases and J 5 bases; nucleotides not matched to a gene: 5. Looked up from germline, CDR1 is KGHSH and CDR2 is LQKENI. The CDR3 runs 13 residues. The chain's CDR3 is CASSQGAEYGYTF. The CDR3 coding sequence is TGTGCCAGCTCGCAGGGGGCTGAGTATGGCTACACCTTC.

CDR3 in amino acids: CASSDRGRFFGYTF. DNA for the CDR3: TGTGCCAGCAGTGACAGGGGGCGCTTTTTTGGCTACACCTTC. The V and J genes are TRBV25-1 and TRBJ1-2, with 8 bases fitting TRBD1. Losses at the gene ends were 3 bases for V and 7 bases for J; bases not matched to a gene: 7. The CDR3 has 14 amino acids. Per the germline V gene, CDR1 is MGHDK and CDR2 is SYGVNS.

This sequence joins TRBV25-1 and TRBJ2-1; 7 nucleotides line up with TRBD1. Germline CDR1 and CDR2: MGHDK and SYGVNS. V shed 8 bases, J shed 0 bases, and the junction held 7 bases outside the gene matches. The CDR3 has 15 residues. In nucleotides, the CDR3 is TGTGCCAGCCTCTCGGGACAGAGCTCCTACAATGAGCAGTTCTTC. Residues: CASLSGQSSYNEQFF.

This chain connects TRBV7-9 to TRBJ1-4; D is uncertain. The V and J ends lost 5 bases and 6 bases respectively, with 19 bases between them. Looked up from germline, CDR1 is SEHNR and CDR2 is FQNEAQ (reference sequence). This CDR3 has 16 amino acids. CDR3 in amino acids: CASSPAPGLRDEKLFF. CDR3 nucleotides: TGTGCCAGCAGCCCAGCTCCGGGTCTGAGGGATGAAAAACTGTTTTTT.

The J gene is TRBJ1-6, the V gene TRBV28, with 7 bases that match TRBD1. Germline CDR1 is MDHEN and CDR2 is SYDVKM. This CDR3 has 15 amino acids. Trimming cost V 6 bases and J 8 bases; bases outside gene matches: 10. The CDR3 protein is CASSLTGQLDSPLHF. As DNA, the CDR3 is TGTGCCAGCAGCCTCACGGGACAGCTAGATTCACCCCTCCACTTT.

With respect to this clone: One junction end disagrees with the germline gene, perhaps due to a read error. V is TRBV28 and J is TRBJ1-1; D is ambiguous. The CDR3 is 21 amino acids. Germline V gives CDR1 MDHEN, CDR2 SYDVKM. CDR3 in DNA: TGTGCCAGCAGCCCCGGTTATGCAGTGACATTACTGAAGTCGTCGGCTTTCGCCCTCACTTTT. This gives the protein CASSPGYAVTLLKSSAFALTF.

J is TRBJ2-5 and V is TRBV11-3, with 8 nucleotides matching TRBD2. Germline V CDR1 and CDR2: SGHNT, YENEEA. The CDR3 spans 17 residues. J lost 5 bases, V lost 0 bases, and 11 bases had no gene match. The CDR3: CASSLELTGGARETQYF. The CDR3 DNA reads as TGTGCCAGCAGCTTAGAACTGACGGGGGGGGCTCGGGAGACCCAGTACTTC.

CDR3 nucleotide sequence: TGTGCCACCTCGACCGCGGGAGTTAGTAATGAAAAACTGTTTTTT. It is translated as CATSTAGVSNEKLFF. The rearrangement joins TRBV7-9 to TRBJ1-4; the D is unclear. With 10 bases removed from V and 4 bases from J, the gap between germline ends came to 19 bases. CDR1 SEHNR and CDR2 FQNEAQ come from the germline V gene (reference sequence). The CDR3 runs to 15 residues.

The chain is built from TRBV5-5 and TRBJ2-5; tentatively, D is TRBD2 (5 bases). From germline, CDR1 is SGHKS and CDR2 YYEKEE (reference sequence). Trimming left V 4 bases short and J 4 bases short, with 11 bases between. The length of the CDR3 is 13 residues. The CDR3 loop is CASSTLGIETQYF. The CDR3 region has the DNA TGTGCCAGCAGCACACTAGGAATAGAGACCCAGTACTTC.

The V call is TRBV19, the J call TRBJ1-1; 8 positions agree with TRBD1. CDR1 and CDR2 from the germline V gene are LNHDA and SQIVND (reference sequence). CDR3 length equals 13 residues. Germline trimming cut 3 bases from V and 4 bases from J; bases unmatched to any gene: 1. CDR3 nucleotides: TGTGCCAGTAGTATTGGGACAGGCACTGAAGCTTTCTTT. Protein sequence: CASSIGTGTEAFF.

The rearrangement uses TRBV5-1 and TRBJ2-5; perhaps TRBD2 as D (6 bases). CDR1 SGHRS and CDR2 YFSETQ come from the germline V gene. The germline V and J ends were trimmed by 0 bases and 5 bases, with 11 bases remaining between them. This CDR3 contains 14 residues. This chain's CDR3 is CASSLAGGWETQYF. The CDR3 DNA sequence: TGCGCCAGCAGCTTGGCCGGGGGTTGGGAGACCCAGTACTTC. The entire variable domain, with the rest obtained from reference TRBV5-1 and TRBJ2-5, is as follows: KAGVTQTPRYLIKTRGQQVTLSCSPISGHRSVSWYQQTPGQGLQFLFEYFSETQRNKGNFPGRFSGRQFSNSRSEMNVSTLELGDSALYLCASSLAGGWETQYFGPGTRLLVL.

As concerns this clone: Other nucleotide sequences from this sample produce the same CDR3. This chain links TRBV5-1 with TRBJ2-3; 8 nucleotides align to TRBD1. Trimming cost V 4 bases and J 0 bases; bases outside gene matches: 4. Germline CDR1 reads SGHRS; CDR2 reads YFSETQ. The CDR3 sequence is 15 residues long. The CDR3 reads CASSRDRGSTDTQYF. DNA for the CDR3: TGCGCCAGCAGCCGCGACAGGGGCAGCACAGATACGCAGTATTTT. The complete variable domain, with remaining parts taken from reference TRBV5-1 and TRBJ2-3, reads KAGVTQTPRYLIKTRGQQVTLSCSPISGHRSVSWYQQTPGQGLQFLFEYFSETQRNKGNFPGRFSGRQFSNSRSEMNVSTLELGDSALYLCASSRDRGSTDTQYFGPGTRLTVL.

The chain uses TRBV11-2 and TRBJ2-5, with D maybe TRBD2 (6 bases). CDR3 length equals 16 residues. Germline values: CDR1 SGHAT, CDR2 FQNNGV. V lost 5 bases, J lost 5 bases, and 21 bases lay in between. The CDR3, as DNA: TGTGCCAGCAGCCGCCGAGGGACTCAGGAGTGGGAGACCCAGTACTTC. It yields the protein CASSRRGTQEWETQYF.

The chain has TRBV30 and TRBJ2-5; 9 bases map to TRBD1. Trimming took 5 bases from V and 4 from J; bases not matched to a gene: 8. The CDR3 consists of 14 residues. Germline V gives CDR1 GTSNPN, CDR2 SVGIG (reference sequence). DNA for the CDR3: TGTGCCTGGGGTCACACAGGGGGCCGAGAGACCCAGTACTTC. Translating gives CAWGHTGGRETQYF.